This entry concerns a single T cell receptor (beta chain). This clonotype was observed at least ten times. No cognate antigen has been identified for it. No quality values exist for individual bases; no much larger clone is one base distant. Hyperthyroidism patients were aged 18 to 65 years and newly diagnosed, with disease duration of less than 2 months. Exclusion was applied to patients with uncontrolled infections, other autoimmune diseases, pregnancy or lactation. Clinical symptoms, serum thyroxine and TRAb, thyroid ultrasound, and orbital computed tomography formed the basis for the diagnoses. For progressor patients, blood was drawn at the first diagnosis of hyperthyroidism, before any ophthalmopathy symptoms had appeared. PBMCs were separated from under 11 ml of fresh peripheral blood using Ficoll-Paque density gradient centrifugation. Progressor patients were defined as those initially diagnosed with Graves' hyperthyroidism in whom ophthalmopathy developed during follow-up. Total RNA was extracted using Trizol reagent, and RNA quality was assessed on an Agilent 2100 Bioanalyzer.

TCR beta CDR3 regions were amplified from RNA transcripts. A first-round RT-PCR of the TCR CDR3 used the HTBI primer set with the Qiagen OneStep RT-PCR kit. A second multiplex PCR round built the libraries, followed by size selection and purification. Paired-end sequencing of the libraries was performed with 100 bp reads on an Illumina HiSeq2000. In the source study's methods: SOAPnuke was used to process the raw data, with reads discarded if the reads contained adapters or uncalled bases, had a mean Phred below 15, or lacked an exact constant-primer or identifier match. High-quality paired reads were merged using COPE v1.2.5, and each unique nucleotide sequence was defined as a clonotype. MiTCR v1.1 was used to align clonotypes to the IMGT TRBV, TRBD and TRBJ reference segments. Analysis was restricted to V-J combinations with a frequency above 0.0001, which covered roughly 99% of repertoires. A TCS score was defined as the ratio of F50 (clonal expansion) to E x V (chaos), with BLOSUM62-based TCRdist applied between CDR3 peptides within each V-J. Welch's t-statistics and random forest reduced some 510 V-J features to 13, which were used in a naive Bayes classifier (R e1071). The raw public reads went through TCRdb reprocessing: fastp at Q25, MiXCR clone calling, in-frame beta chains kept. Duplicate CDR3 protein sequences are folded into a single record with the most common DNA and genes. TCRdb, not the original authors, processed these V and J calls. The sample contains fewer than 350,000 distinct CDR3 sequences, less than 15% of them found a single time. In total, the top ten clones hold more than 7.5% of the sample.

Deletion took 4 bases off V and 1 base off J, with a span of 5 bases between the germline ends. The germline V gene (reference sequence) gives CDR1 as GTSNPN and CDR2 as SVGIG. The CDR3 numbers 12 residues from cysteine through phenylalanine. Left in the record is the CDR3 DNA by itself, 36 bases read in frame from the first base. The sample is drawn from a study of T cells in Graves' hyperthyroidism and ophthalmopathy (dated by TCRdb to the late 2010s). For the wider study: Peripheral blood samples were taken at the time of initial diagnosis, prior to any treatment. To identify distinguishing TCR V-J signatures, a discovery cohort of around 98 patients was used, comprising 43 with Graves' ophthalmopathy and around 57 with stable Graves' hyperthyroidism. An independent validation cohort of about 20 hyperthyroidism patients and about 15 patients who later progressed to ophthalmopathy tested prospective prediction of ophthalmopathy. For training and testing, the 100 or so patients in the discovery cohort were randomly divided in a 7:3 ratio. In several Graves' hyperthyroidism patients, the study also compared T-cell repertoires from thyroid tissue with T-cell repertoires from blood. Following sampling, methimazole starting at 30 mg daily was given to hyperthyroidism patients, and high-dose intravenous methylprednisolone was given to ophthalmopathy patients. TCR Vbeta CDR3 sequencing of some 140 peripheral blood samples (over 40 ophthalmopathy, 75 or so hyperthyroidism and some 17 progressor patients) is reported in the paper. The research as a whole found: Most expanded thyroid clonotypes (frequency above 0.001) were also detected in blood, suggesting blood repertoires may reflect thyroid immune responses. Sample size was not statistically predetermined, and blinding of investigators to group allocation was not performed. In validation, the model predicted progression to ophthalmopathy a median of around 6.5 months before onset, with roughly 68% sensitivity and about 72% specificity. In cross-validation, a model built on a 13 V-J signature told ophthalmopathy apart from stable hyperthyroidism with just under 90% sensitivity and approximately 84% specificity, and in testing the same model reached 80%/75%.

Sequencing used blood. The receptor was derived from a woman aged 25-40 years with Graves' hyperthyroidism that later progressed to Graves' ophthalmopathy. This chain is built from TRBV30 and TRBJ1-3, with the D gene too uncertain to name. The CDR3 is CAWTVSGNTIYF. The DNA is TGTGCCTGGACGGTGTCTGGAAACACCATATATTTT.